This TCR beta chain was retrieved from a study of shared clonotypes between healthy human individuals. The CDR3 runs to 14 residues. Trimming took 2 bases from V and 8 from J; bases not matched to a gene: 6. Germline V CDR1 and CDR2: SGHRS, YFSETQ. To note about this clone: Its antigen remains unknown.

Profiled with immunoSEQ multiplex PCR; TCRdb holds only in-frame clones, not every one. The profile covers 2 million to 2.5 million clones, with around 90% appearing a single time and approximately 0.39% taken by the ten largest. Findings and caveats of the study: Across subsets, estimated richness was generally greater for naive than for memory populations. Since donors were few, the genetic and exposure-history diversity represented was limited.

The receptor's source is a young man in good health. Some clones in this sample may be carry-over from other donors' samples. The specimen sequenced was naive CD4+ T cells from PBMCs. Sample subset: CD45RA+ positively selected. The chain carries TRBV5-1 and TRBJ2-1; 8 nucleotides agree with TRBD1. CDR3 amino acids: CASSFGQGLDEQFF. In DNA form, the CDR3 reads TGCGCCAGCAGCTTTGGACAGGGCCTGGATGAGCAGTTCTTC.